The clone carrying this T cell receptor beta chain has just a few counts. What it binds is not known. The data originate from a study of T-cell reconstitution after alpha-beta-depleted transplantation in children. During its preparation, the TCRbeta library received unique molecular identifiers. TCRdb re-called the PCR reads through MiXCR, storing one row per CDR3 protein. The sample lists approximately 500,000 distinct CDR3 sequences, 25% to 30% occurring once. Notes on the study in general: By about two months after transplant, alpha-beta T cells reportedly arose from several hundred graft clones that had expanded.

With V trimmed by 6 bases and J by 2 bases, 10 bases remained unmatched. This CDR3 contains 15 residues. Germline assignment: CDR1 SGHKS and CDR2 YYEKEE (reference sequence). The gene calls are TRBV5-5 and TRBJ2-7, with 8 positions matching TRBD1. The specimen was PBMCs, collected before TCRalphabeta/CD19-depleted stem cell transplant. The sequence derives from a boy less than two years old with Wiskott-Aldrich syndrome, due to receive a stem cell transplant. CDR3 in amino acids: CASNSLGRGPYEQYF. CDR3 coding DNA: TGTGCCAGCAACTCCTTGGGCAGGGGGCCCTACGAGCAGTACTTC. The full variable domain, with the rest looked up from reference TRBV5-5 and TRBJ2-7, is DAGVTQSPTHLIKTRGQQVTLRCSPISGHKSVSWYQQVLGQGPQFIFQYYEKEERGRGNFPDRFSARQFPNYSSELNVNALLLGDSALYLCASNSLGRGPYEQYFGPGTRLTVT.